A selection of T cell receptor beta chains follows, all from one sample in a study of beta chain features in type 1 diabetes. Sequencing was performed with immunoSEQ multiplex PCR; in TCRdb, only in-frame clones are kept and a portion is missing. The sample lists under 300,000 clones, about a tenth occurring once. Input material: naive CD4+ T cells from blood. The receptor source for this set is a man between 25 and 39 years old with type 1 diabetes. CDR3s leave out the opening cysteine and the closing phenylalanine or tryptophan. A D gene is named only where the DNA matches it firmly.

v_call	j_call	d_call	cdr3_aa
TRBV2	TRBJ1-1	.	ASRLEAGENTEAF
TRBV15	TRBJ2-1	.	ATSHDLAPVEQF
TRBV29-1	TRBJ2-5	.	SVWGTDQETQY
TRBV5-1	TRBJ1-5	.	ASSQSGGSNQPQH
TRBV6-5	TRBJ2-7	TRBD2	ASSLGGRAGNEQY
TRBV7-2	TRBJ2-1	TRBD2	ASTPWLAGHDEQF
TRBV27	TRBJ1-6	TRBD1	ASSLWGTGGLPLH
TRBV4-3	TRBJ2-3	TRBD2	ASSQEPSGGARVDTQY
TRBV29-1	TRBJ2-6	.	SVSQTGANVLT
TRBV6-5	TRBJ2-2	.	ASSYWGTAGELF